This T cell receptor (beta chain) was recorded in a study of blood T cell repertoires in COVID-19. Across the whole study: Some COVID-19 samples were acute and others convalescent; all came from the United States, Italy and Spain. Nucleic acid was either cDNA or gDNA, and it came from T cells, B-cell-depleted T cells, or PBMCs.

Per the original methods: Amplifying reference gene primers gave estimates of nucleated cell counts. Profiling relied on immunoSEQ multiplex PCR, and the TCRdb table lists in-frame clones only, not all of them. V, J and clone size reflect that table, while D and trimming were determined from the DNA. The profile shows roughly 250,000 clones, 84% of them singletons. The CDR3 extends over 15 amino acids. V lost 1 base and J 2 bases, leaving 12 bases between the germline ends. The chain carries TRBV23-1 and TRBJ2-7; D is perhaps TRBD1 (6 bases). TRBV23-1 is identified as an open reading frame with a role that is uncertain. This TCR derives from a human donor in a cohort sampled during active COVID-19. Sequencing used peripheral blood. CDR3 in DNA: TGCGCCAGCAGTCAATATACAGGGAACCCCTACGAGCAGTACTTC. This gives the protein CASSQYTGNPYEQYF.